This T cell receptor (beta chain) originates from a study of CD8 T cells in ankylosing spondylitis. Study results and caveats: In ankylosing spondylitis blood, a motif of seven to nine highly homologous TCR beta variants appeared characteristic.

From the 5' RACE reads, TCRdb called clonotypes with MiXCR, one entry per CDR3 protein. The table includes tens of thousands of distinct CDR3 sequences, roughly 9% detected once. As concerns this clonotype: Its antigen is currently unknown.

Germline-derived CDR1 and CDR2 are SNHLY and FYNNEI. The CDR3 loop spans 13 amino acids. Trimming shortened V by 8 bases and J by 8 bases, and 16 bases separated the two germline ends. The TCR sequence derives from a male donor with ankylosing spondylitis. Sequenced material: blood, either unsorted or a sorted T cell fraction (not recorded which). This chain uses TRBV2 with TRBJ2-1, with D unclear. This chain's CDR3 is CASGIAKGDEQFF. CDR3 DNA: TGTGCCAGCGGGATCGCCAAGGGCGATGAGCAGTTCTTC.